This is a list of T cell receptor beta chains from one sample in a study of beta chain features in type 1 diabetes. TCRdb's copy holds only in-frame clones and misses some; the assay was immunoSEQ multiplex PCR. The sample yields roughly 400,000 clones, roughly 13% seen once. Input material: naive CD4+ T cells from blood. The receptors stem from a man aged 25-40 years in good health. Each CDR3 is given with its conserved first and last residue. The D gene is left open where the match is weak. Clone size is stated in some rows and not others, as once, few, many or a class when expanded.

j_gene | v_gene | d_gene | len | abundance | CDR3nt | CDR3aa
TRBJ2-4 | TRBV11-2 | . | 16 | . | TGTGCCAGCAGCCCAATTATGGGGACGCGGGAAAACATTCAGTACTTC | CASSPIMGTRENIQYF
TRBJ1-3 | TRBV7-2 | . | 15 | . | TGTGCCAGCACGTCTCGTGGGGTGACTGGAAACACCATATATTTT | CASTSRGVTGNTIYF
TRBJ1-3 | TRBV10-3 | TRBD1 | 13 | few | TGTGCCATCATAACCGACAGGGGAGACACCATATATTTT | CAIITDRGDTIYF
TRBJ2-4 | TRBV21-1 | . | 16 | . | TGTGCCAGCAGCACCTCAGACCAAGGGGCCAAAAACATTCAGTACTTC | CASSTSDQGAKNIQYF
TRBJ2-5 | TRBV27 | TRBD1 | 13 | . | TGTGCCAGCAGTCCTACAGGGGGCGAGACCCAGTACTTC | CASSPTGGETQYF
TRBJ2-6 | TRBV13 | . | 14 | many | TGTGCCAGCAGTAACAGGGACGGGGCCAACGTCCTGACTTTC | CASSNRDGANVLTF
TRBJ2-1 | TRBV4-3 | TRBD1 | 16 | few | TGCGCCAGCAGCCAAGCTACAGGGGTGAGGTACAATGAGCAGTTCTTC | CASSQATGVRYNEQFF
TRBJ1-4 | TRBV29-1 | . | 13 | . | TGCAGCGTCAAACGGAGACAGAATGAAAAACTGTTTTTT | CSVKRRQNEKLFF
TRBJ2-3 | TRBV19 | . | 13 | few | TGTGCCTCCCGGGTAGCACCTGCAGATACGCAGTATTTT | CASRVAPADTQYF
TRBJ2-1 | TRBV5-6 | . | 13 | . | TGTGCCAGCAGCCGAGGTCCCGCCGGGGAGCAGTTCTTC | CASSRGPAGEQFF
TRBJ1-2 | TRBV7-2 | TRBD1 | 17 | . | TGTGCCAGCAGCTTCTGGGACAGGGGGCTGGCTAACTATGGCTACACCTTC | CASSFWDRGLANYGYTF
TRBJ1-1 | TRBV30 | . | 12 | many | TGTGCCTGCGGAGTCCTGAACACTGAAGCTTTCTTT | CACGVLNTEAFF
TRBJ2-5 | TRBV4-3 | . | 14 | few | TGCGCCAGCAGCCAAGGGGGCCCACAAGAGACCCAGTACTTC | CASSQGGPQETQYF
TRBJ1-1 | TRBV5-1 | . | 14 | few | TGCGCCAGCAGCTTGACAGTGGTGGGCACTGAAGCTTTCTTT | CASSLTVVGTEAFF
TRBJ2-7 | TRBV7-2 | TRBD1 | 15 | few | TGTGCCAGCAGCTTAGTCTGGGACAGCTCTTACGAGCAGTACTTC | CASSLVWDSSYEQYF
TRBJ2-3 | TRBV2 | . | 12 | . | TGTGCCAGCAGTGAACTTGGGCTAGCCTTGGATTTT | CASSELGLALDF
TRBJ2-5 | TRBV18 | . | 12 | . | TGTGCCAGCTCACCGGTGGGGGAGACCCAGTACTTC | CASSPVGETQYF
TRBJ2-7 | TRBV7-9 | . | 11 | few | TGTGCCAGCAGCTCCTACTACGAGCAGTACTTC | CASSSYYEQYF
TRBJ1-5 | TRBV7-9 | . | 14 | few | TGTGCCAGCAGCGGAAAACGACCCGATCAGCCCCAGCATTTT | CASSGKRPDQPQHF
TRBJ1-2 | TRBV5-4 | . | 11 | . | TGTGCCAGCAGCTCCAGAAATGGCTACACCTTC | CASSSRNGYTF
TRBJ2-1 | TRBV14 | . | 16 | few | TGTGCCAGCAGCCAGGCCAACGGGGATACCTACAATGAGCAGTTCTTC | CASSQANGDTYNEQFF
TRBJ1-1 | TRBV5-1 | TRBD1 | 14 | . | TGCGCCAGCAGCTTGGAACAGGGGCTCACTGAAGCTTTCTTT | CASSLEQGLTEAFF
TRBJ2-5 | TRBV11-3 | . | 14 | . | TGTGCCAGCAGCTTAGAACCGGGACCGGAGACCCAGTACTTC | CASSLEPGPETQYF
TRBJ2-3 | TRBV7-2 | . | 16 | . | TGTGCCAGCAGTCGAGCGCGGCTAGCGGAGGGGGGTACGCAGTATTTT | CASSRARLAEGGTQYF
TRBJ2-7 | TRBV4-1 | . | 15 | few | TGCGCCAGCAGCCAAGATTTAGTCACAACCTACGAGCAGTACTTC | CASSQDLVTTYEQYF
TRBJ1-2 | TRBV14 | . | 16 | few | TGTGCCAGCAGCCAAGATGGATTCGCCAGGGTGGGTGGCTACACCTTC | CASSQDGFARVGGYTF
TRBJ2-5 | TRBV5-4 | TRBD1 | 17 | . | TGTGCCAGCAGCCCCAGCAAACAGGGGATCTTTATTGAGACCCAGTACTTC | CASSPSKQGIFIETQYF
TRBJ1-6 | TRBV5-4 | TRBD1 | 14 | few | TGTGCCAGCAGCCCCGACAGGGTGAATTCACCCCTCCACTTT | CASSPDRVNSPLHF
TRBJ1-1 | TRBV18 | TRBD1 | 15 | few | TGTGCCAGCTCACGGCAGGGGGGGATGAACACTGAAGCTTTCTTT | CASSRQGGMNTEAFF
TRBJ2-7 | TRBV14 | . | 15 | . | TGTGCCAGCAGCCAAGACCAGGGTGGGAGTTACGAGCAGTACTTC | CASSQDQGGSYEQYF
TRBJ2-6 | TRBV9 | . | 16 | few | TGTGCCAGCAGCGTAGGGGTCAGCTCCGGGGCCAACGTCCTGACTTTC | CASSVGVSSGANVLTF
TRBJ2-1 | TRBV29-1 | . | 12 | few | TGCAGCGTAGACACATCGTACAATGAGCAGTTCTTC | CSVDTSYNEQFF
TRBJ2-3 | TRBV30 | TRBD2 | 12 | many | TGTGCCTGGATCCCCCGGGGAGGGACGCAGTATTTT | CAWIPRGGTQYF
TRBJ2-2 | TRBV19 | . | 14 | . | TGTGCCAGCACTACACTAGGGGGCACCGGGGAGCTGTTTTTT | CASTTLGGTGELFF
TRBJ1-5 | TRBV14 | . | 13 | . | TGTGCCAGCAGCCAATCCGGCAATCAGCCCCAGCATTTT | CASSQSGNQPQHF
TRBJ2-3 | TRBV7-2 | . | 13 | . | TGTGCCAGCAGCTTTTCTAGCACAGATACGCAGTATTTT | CASSFSSTDTQYF
TRBJ2-1 | TRBV7-2 | TRBD2 | 15 | . | TGTGCCAGCAGCTCCCACGGCGGGAGGGACGATGAGCAGTTCTTC | CASSSHGGRDDEQFF
TRBJ2-7 | TRBV4-1 | . | 17 | . | TGCGCCAGCAGCCAAGTTCCAGGATCCTCGATTGGCTACGAGCAGTACTTC | CASSQVPGSSIGYEQYF
TRBJ2-1 | TRBV25-1 | . | 13 | . | TGTGCCAGCCGAGGGTGGGTCGACAATGAGCAGTTCTTC | CASRGWVDNEQFF
TRBJ2-3 | TRBV7-9 | TRBD2 | 16 | few | TGTGCCAGCAGCTTAGCCGGACTAGCGGTCACAGATACGCAGTATTTT | CASSLAGLAVTDTQYF
TRBJ2-1 | TRBV14 | TRBD2 | 18 | few | TGTGCCAGCAGCCAAGCAAGGACTAGCGGGAGTATTAGACATGAGCAGTTCTTC | CASSQARTSGSIRHEQFF
TRBJ1-1 | TRBV27 | . | 14 | few | TGTGCCAGCAGTTTATCAGGGTTTCGCAGCGAAGCTTTCTTT | CASSLSGFRSEAFF
TRBJ2-7 | TRBV7-9 | . | 12 | few | TGTGCCAGCAGCCTAGAAACCTACGAGCAGTACTTC | CASSLETYEQYF
TRBJ2-3 | TRBV4-3 | . | 15 | . | TGCGCCAGCAGCCATGCCGGGAGCCGCACAGATACGCAGTATTTT | CASSHAGSRTDTQYF
TRBJ2-1 | TRBV5-6 | . | 13 | few | TGTGCCAGCAGCACCCCTCTTGGCTATGAGCAGTTCTTC | CASSTPLGYEQFF
TRBJ2-1 | TRBV7-8 | . | 17 | . | TGTGCCAGCAGCTTTGAATTTCTAGCGCTACCAAACAATGAGCAGTTCTTC | CASSFEFLALPNNEQFF
TRBJ1-2 | TRBV6-5 | . | 16 | . | TGTGCCAGCAGTTACTCGCAGGTGGGGGCGCCGGATGGCTACACCTTC | CASSYSQVGAPDGYTF
TRBJ2-5 | TRBV11-3 | . | 13 | . | TGTGCCAGCAGCTCCGGACAACAAGAGACCCAGTACTTC | CASSSGQQETQYF
TRBJ1-1 | TRBV29-1 | . | 13 | few | TGCAGCGCAGAAGCCTCGATGAACACTGAAGCTTTCTTT | CSAEASMNTEAFF
TRBJ2-5 | TRBV19 | TRBD1 | 12 | . | TGTGCCAGTTCTACAGGGGAAGAGACCCAGTACTTC | CASSTGEETQYF
TRBJ2-7 | TRBV7-2 | TRBD2 | 14 | . | TGTGCCAGCAGCTTACAGCGGGGGTCCTACGAGCAGTACTTC | CASSLQRGSYEQYF
TRBJ2-1 | TRBV10-3 | TRBD2 | 14 | . | TGTGCCATCAGTGAGCTAGCGGGAGAAGGTGAGCAGTTCTTC | CAISELAGEGEQFF
TRBJ2-2 | TRBV6-5 | . | 15 | few | TGTGCCAGCAGTTACGGGACACTAGGCACCGGGGAGCTGTTTTTT | CASSYGTLGTGELFF
TRBJ1-4 | TRBV5-4 | . | 14 | . | TGTGCCAGCAGCTTGCAAGCAACTAATGAAAAACTGTTTTTT | CASSLQATNEKLFF
TRBJ2-3 | TRBV5-6 | TRBD2 | 16 | . | TGTGCCAGCAGCGTCCGGACTAGCGGGAGCACAGATACGCAGTATTTT | CASSVRTSGSTDTQYF
TRBJ2-2 | TRBV15 | TRBD2 | 17 | . | TGTGCCACCAGCAGCCCCCCTAGCGGCTTGAACACCGGGGAGCTGTTTTTT | CATSSPPSGLNTGELFF
TRBJ2-7 | TRBV18 | TRBD1 | 16 | few | TGTGCCAGCTCACTCAGACAGGGTTCTCCCTCCTACGAGCAGTACTTC | CASSLRQGSPSYEQYF
TRBJ2-6 | TRBV4-3 | . | 18 | . | TGCGCCAGCAGCCAAGACCCTCGGGCGGACGCTGGGGCCAACGTCCTGACTTTC | CASSQDPRADAGANVLTF
TRBJ2-5 | TRBV5-1 | . | 11 | . | TGCGCCAGCAGCTTTTTAGAGACCCAGTACTTC | CASSFLETQYF